This TCR beta chain was recovered during a study of blood T cells in healthy people across ages (dated by TCRdb to the mid-2010s). Regarding the complete study: In model experiments, template switching captured roughly one uniquely barcoded TCR beta cDNA molecule for every two T cells. Using deep sequencing normalized with unique cDNA molecular identifiers, the study measured how TCR beta repertoire diversity changes with age. Four age groups were formed from the donors: young (average about 15 years), middle-aged (approximately 40), aged (roughly 56) and long-lived (82). Donors of different ages were randomly distributed across sequencing lanes to avoid experimental bias. Two additional independent replicas of 1 million unique cDNA reads from the same blood draw were analyzed for two donors (one aged 18 to 29 and one aged 80 or older). What the study reported, not specific to this receptor: Because profiling used bulk unsorted PBMCs, naive and antigen-experienced compartments could not be compared conclusively. Estimates of total diversity based on one million sequenced T cells were considered lower bounds and underestimates. Observed TCR beta diversity per million T cells fell roughly linearly with age, and a significant reduction was already apparent by age roughly 40. Donor CMV infection status was unknown, potentially confounding age-related changes in expanded clonotypes. There was a strong correlation between observed TCR beta diversity and the percentage of naive T cells measured by flow cytometry. The long-lived group showed more naive CD4+ T cells, fewer expanded clones and increased TCR diversity than the aged group, suggesting age selection.

V is shortened by 0 bases, J by 7 bases, and the region joining them spans 12 bases. The CDR3 covers 13 residues, taking in both the cysteine and the phenylalanine. The entry retains the CDR3 DNA only, 39 bases that are in frame from base 1. CDR1 is given as DFQATT and CDR2 as SNEGSKA, both from the germline V gene (reference sequence). Systemically healthy Caucasian individuals from Russia, some 38 in total and aged roughly 6 to 100 years, were included as donors. Each donor gave about 9.2 milliliters of peripheral blood, drawn into EDTA-treated Vacutainer tubes. Ficoll-Paque density-gradient centrifugation was used to isolate PBMCs, with at least 6.5 million obtained per sample. Trizol reagent was used to extract total RNA from PBMCs, with at least 5.5 micrograms per sample. The percentages of naive CD45RAhigh/CD27high T cells were determined by flow cytometry on a PBMC aliquot from every donor.

As for this clonotype: Its binding antigen is unknown. No base quality values were provided; no much bigger clone lies one nucleotide off.

Libraries were made using 5' RACE. Sequenced using an Illumina HiSeq 2500. A second PCR of about 7 to 12 cycles was run with a J-beta primer mix and a sample-barcoded 5' primer. Each TCR beta cDNA molecule received a unique molecular identifier from a template-switch 5' adaptor carrying 12 random nucleotides. At least 2.5 million CDR3-containing paired-end reads were obtained from each sample. The Mint cDNA synthesis kit, primed by a TRBC-specific oligonucleotide, was used to synthesize first-strand cDNA from all RNA. Following uracil-DNA glycosylase treatment, all cDNA underwent a first 18-cycle PCR with the universal primers M1SS and BC2_uni_R. The study's own analysis went as follows. Normalization of each sample was performed by random selection of 1 million high-quality reads, each carrying a distinct molecular identifier. Reads sharing molecular identifiers were discarded rather than binned into consensus sequences. MiTCR, set to a Q25 quality threshold and the strictest error-elimination algorithm, was used for CDR3 identification, clonotype clustering and error correction. A nonparametric unseen species model using Euler transformation provided a lower-bound estimate of total TCR beta diversity. TCRdb redid the processing of the public reads, applying fastp at Q25 and MiXCR, and retained in-frame beta chains. Rows matching on CDR3 protein sequence are summarized as one entry with the most common DNA and genes. TCRdb's processing, not the authors' own work, is the source of the V and J calls. The sample table contains some 880,000 distinct CDR3 sequences; only one count was recorded for approximately 35% of them. The ten largest clones add up to 10% to 15% of the sample.

Recombination connected TRBV20-1 to TRBJ1-1, with the identity of the D gene unclear. The receptor was derived from a man younger than 35 in good health. The sequenced sample was blood. The CDR3 region has the sequence CSARDGAVGEAFF. The DNA sequence is given as TGCAGTGCTAGAGATGGCGCAGTTGGTGAAGCTTTCTTT.